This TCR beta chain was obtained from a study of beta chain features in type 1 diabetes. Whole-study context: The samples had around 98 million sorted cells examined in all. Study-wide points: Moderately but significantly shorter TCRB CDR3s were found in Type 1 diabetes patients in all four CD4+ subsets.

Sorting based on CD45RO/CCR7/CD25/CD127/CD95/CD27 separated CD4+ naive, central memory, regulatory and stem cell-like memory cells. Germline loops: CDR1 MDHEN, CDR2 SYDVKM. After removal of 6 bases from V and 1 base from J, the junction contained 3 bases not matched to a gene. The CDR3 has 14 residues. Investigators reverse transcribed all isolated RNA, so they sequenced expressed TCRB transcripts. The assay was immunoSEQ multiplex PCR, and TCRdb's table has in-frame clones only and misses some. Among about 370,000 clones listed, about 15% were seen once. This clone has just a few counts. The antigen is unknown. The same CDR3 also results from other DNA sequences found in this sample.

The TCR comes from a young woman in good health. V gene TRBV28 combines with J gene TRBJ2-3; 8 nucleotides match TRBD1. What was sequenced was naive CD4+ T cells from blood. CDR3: CASSPTGGTDTQYF. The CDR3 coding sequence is TGTGCCAGCAGCCCGACAGGGGGCACAGATACGCAGTATTTT.